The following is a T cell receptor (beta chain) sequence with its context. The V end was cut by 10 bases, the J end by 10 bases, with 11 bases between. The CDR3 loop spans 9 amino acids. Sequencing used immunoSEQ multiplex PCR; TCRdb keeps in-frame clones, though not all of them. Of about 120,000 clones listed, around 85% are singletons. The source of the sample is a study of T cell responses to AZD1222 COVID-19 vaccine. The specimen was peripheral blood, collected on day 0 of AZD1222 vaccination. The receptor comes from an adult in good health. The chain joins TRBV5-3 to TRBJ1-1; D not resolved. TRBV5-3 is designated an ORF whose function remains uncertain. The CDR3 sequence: CAGKTGAFF. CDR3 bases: TGTGCCGGAAAGACGGGAGCTTTCTTT.